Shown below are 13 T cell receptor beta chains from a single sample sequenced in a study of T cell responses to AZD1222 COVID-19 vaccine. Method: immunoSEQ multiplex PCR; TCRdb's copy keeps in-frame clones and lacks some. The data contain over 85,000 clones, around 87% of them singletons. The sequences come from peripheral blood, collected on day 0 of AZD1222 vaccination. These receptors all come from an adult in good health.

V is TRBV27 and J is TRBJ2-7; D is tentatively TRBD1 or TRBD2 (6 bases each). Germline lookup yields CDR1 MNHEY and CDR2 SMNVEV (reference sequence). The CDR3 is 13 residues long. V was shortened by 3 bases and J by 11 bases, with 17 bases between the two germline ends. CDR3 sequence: CASSFSNGGGKYF. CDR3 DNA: TGTGCCAGCAGTTTTTCCAATGGAGGGGGGAAGTACTTC.

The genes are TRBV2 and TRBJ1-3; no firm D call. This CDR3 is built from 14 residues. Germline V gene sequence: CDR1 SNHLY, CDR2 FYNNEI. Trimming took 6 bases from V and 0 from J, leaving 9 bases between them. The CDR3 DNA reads TGTGCCAGCAGGCCCTTCGTCTCTGGAAACACCATATATTTT. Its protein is CASRPFVSGNTIYF.

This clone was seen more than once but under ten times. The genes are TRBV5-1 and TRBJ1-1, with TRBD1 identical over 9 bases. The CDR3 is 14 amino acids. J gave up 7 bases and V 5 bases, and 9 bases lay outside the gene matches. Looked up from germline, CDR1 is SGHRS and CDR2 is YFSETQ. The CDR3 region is CASRSQGANDEAFF. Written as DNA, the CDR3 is TGCGCCAGCAGATCACAGGGGGCTAACGATGAAGCTTTCTTT.

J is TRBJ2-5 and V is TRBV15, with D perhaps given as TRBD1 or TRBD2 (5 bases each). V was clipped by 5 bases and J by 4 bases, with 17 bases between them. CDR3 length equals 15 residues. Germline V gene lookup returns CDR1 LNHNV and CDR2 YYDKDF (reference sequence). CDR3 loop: CATSLSGTPGETQYF. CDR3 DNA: TGTGCCACCAGCCTATCAGGGACCCCGGGAGAGACCCAGTACTTC. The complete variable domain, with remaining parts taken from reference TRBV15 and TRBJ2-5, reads DAMVIQNPRYQVTQFGKPVTLSCSQTLNHNVMYWYQQKSSQAPKLLFHYYDKDFNNEADTPDNFQSRRPNTSFCFLDIRSPGLGDTAMYLCATSLSGTPGETQYFGPGTRLLVL.

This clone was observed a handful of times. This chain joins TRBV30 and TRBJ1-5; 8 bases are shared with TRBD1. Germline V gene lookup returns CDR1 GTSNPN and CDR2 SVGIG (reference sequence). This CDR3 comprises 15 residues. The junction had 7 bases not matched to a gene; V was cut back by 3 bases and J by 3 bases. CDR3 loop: CAWSRQGFDNQPQHF. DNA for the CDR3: TGTGCCTGGAGCAGACAGGGGTTTGACAATCAGCCCCAGCATTTT.

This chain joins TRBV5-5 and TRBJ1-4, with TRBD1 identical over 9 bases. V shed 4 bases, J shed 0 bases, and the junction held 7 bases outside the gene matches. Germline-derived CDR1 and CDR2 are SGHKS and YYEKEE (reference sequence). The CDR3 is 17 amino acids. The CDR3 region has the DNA TGTGCCAGCAGCAGGTGGGGACAGGGAGCAACTAATGAAAAACTGTTTTTT. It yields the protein CASSRWGQGATNEKLFF. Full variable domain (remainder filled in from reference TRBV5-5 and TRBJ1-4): DAGVTQSPTHLIKTRGQQVTLRCSPISGHKSVSWYQQVLGQGPQFIFQYYEKEERGRGNFPDRFSARQFPNYSSELNVNALLLGDSALYLCASSRWGQGATNEKLFFGSGTQLSVL.

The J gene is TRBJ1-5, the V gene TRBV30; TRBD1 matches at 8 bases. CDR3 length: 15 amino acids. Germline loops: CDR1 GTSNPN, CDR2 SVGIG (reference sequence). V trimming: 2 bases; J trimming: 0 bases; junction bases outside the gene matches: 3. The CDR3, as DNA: TGTGCCTGGAGTACAGGGGGAGGTAGCAATCAGCCCCAGCATTTT. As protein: CAWSTGGGSNQPQHF. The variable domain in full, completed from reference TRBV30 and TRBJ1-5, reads SQTIHQWPATLVQPVGSPLSLECTVEGTSNPNLYWYRQAAGRGLQLLFYSVGIGQISSEVPQNLSASRPQDRQFILSSKKLLLSDSGFYLCAWSTGGGSNQPQHFGDGTRLSIL.

CDR3 in amino acids: CASSRDSNQPQHF. The CDR3 DNA reads TGTGCCAGCAGCCGGGACAGCAATCAGCCCCAGCATTTT. This chain joins TRBV7-9 and TRBJ1-5; a weak D match, TRBD1 (5 bases). Per the germline V gene, CDR1 is SEHNR and CDR2 is FQNEAQ (reference sequence). The CDR3 is made up of 13 amino acids. V shed 5 bases and J shed 1 base, with 6 bases lying between them.

The CDR3 spells CASSQGRPASEAFF. Written as DNA, the CDR3 is TGTGCCAGCAGCCAAGGCCGGCCTGCTAGTGAAGCTTTCTTT. This chain links TRBV14 with TRBJ1-1; D is ambiguous. Germline CDR1 SGHDN, CDR2 FVKESK. Trimming left V 1 base short and J 7 bases short, with 13 bases between. CDR3 length equals 14 residues.

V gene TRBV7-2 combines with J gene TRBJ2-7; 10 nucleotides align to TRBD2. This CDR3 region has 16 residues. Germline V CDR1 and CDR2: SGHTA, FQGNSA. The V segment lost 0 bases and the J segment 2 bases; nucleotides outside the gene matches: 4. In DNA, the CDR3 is TGTGCCAGCAGCTTAGCGGCTAGCGGGAGCCCCTACGAGCAGTACTTC. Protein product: CASSLAASGSPYEQYF.

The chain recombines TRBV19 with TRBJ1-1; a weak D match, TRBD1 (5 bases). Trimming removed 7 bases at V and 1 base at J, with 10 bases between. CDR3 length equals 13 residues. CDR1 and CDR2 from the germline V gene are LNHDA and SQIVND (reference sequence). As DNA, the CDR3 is TGTGCCAGTACCACCACAGGGAACACTGAAGCTTTCTTT. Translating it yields CASTTTGNTEAFF.

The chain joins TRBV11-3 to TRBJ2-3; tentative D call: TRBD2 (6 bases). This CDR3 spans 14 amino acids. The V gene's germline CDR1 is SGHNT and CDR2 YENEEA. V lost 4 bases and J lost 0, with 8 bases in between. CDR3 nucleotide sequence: TGTGCCAGCAGCTACGGGGGAAGCACAGATACGCAGTATTTT. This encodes CASSYGGSTDTQYF. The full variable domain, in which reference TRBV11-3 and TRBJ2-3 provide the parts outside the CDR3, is EAGVVQSPRYKIIEKKQPVAFWCNPISGHNTLYWYLQNLGQGPELLIRYENEEAVDDSQLPKDRFSAERLKGVDSTLKIQPAELGDSAVYLCASSYGGSTDTQYFGPGTRLTVL.

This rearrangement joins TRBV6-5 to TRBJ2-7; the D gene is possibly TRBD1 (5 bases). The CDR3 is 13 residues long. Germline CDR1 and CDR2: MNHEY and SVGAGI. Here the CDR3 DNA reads TGTGCGGTGGGGCAGGCTACCTCCTACGAGCAGTACTTC. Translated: CAVGQATSYEQYF.